These T cell receptor beta chains were read from a single sample in a study of T cell responses to AZD1222 COVID-19 vaccine. TCRdb's table, derived via immunoSEQ multiplex PCR, lists solely in-frame clones and lacks some. Found here are more than 150,000 clones, about 90% of them singletons; the top ten hold 6.1%. The sample here was peripheral blood, taken on day 0 of AZD1222 vaccination. The origin of the receptors is an adult in good health. Each CDR3 is given with its conserved first and last residue. The D gene is left open where the match is weak. Some rows have no size entry. The others give once, few or many, or a class for an expanded clone.

>NA|TRBV2|TRBJ1-6|NA
TGTGCCAGCAGTGATTATGCACGGAGCTATACGGGGGCCCTCCACTTT
CASSDYARSYTGALHF
>NA|TRBV7-2|TRBJ1-5|NA
TGTGCCAGCAGCACCGGACAGAGAAGGACCTATCAGCCCCAGCATTTT
CASSTGQRRTYQPQHF
>NA|TRBV2|TRBJ2-7|NA
TGTGCCAGCATAGGAGAAGGACAGCTAACCTACGAGCAGTACTTC
CASIGEGQLTYEQYF
>NA|TRBV6-2/TRBV6-3|TRBJ2-4|NA
TGTGCCAGCAGTTACCCCGCGGCGTCCCAACAAAACATTCAGTACTTC
CASSYPAASQQNIQYF
>NA|TRBV19|TRBJ1-5|TRBD1
TGTGCCAGCAGCCAAGGACAGGGAGTTCAGCCCCAGCATTTT
CASSQGQGVQPQHF
>NA|TRBV18|TRBJ1-2|TRBD1
TGTGCCAGCTCAAGGTCCCCAGGGGGCGAAATAAAATATGGCTACACCTTC
CASSRSPGGEIKYGYTF
>NA|TRBV12-3/TRBV12-4|TRBJ2-7|NA
TGTGCCAGCAGTTTGGGGAACTACGAGCAGTACTTC
CASSLGNYEQYF
>NA|TRBV10-1|TRBJ2-2|NA
TGCGCCAGCAGCGGTTCCCCCCCCGGGGAGCTGTTTTTT
CASSGSPPGELFF
>once|TRBV7-6|TRBJ1-3|NA
TGTGCCAGCAGCTTAGCGCCAGGATACTCTGGAAACACCATATATTTT
CASSLAPGYSGNTIYF
>NA|TRBV27|TRBJ2-6|NA
TGTGCCAGCAGTTGGGACTCTGGGGCCAACGTCCTGACTTTC
CASSWDSGANVLTF
>NA|TRBV11-1|TRBJ1-3|NA
TGTGCCAGCAGCTCCTCAGGGAGATACTCTGGAAACACCATATATTTT
CASSSSGRYSGNTIYF
>once|TRBV10-3|TRBJ1-2|TRBD1
TGTGCCATCAGTACGGGACAGGGGGGATATGGCTACACCTTC
CAISTGQGGYGYTF
>NA|TRBV4-2|TRBJ2-2|NA
TGTGCCAGCAGCCAAGTTGCCAGTTACACCGGGGAGCTGTTTTTT
CASSQVASYTGELFF
>NA|TRBV7-3|TRBJ2-1|NA
TGTGCCAGCAGCTTAACGGTCGCCAGGGCTGTGTGGGAGGCCGGGAGTGAGCAGTTCTTC
CASSLTVARAVWEAGSEQFF
>NA|TRBV6-5|TRBJ1-2|NA
TGTGCCAGCAGGTTACAGGGATACGCTAACTATGGCTACACCTTC
CASRLQGYANYGYTF
>NA|TRBV5-1|TRBJ2-4|NA
TGCGCCAGCAGCCGTGGACAAATAGCCAAAAACATTCAGTACTTC
CASSRGQIAKNIQYF
>NA|TRBV7-2|TRBJ1-2|NA
TGTGCCAGCAGCTTTGGCAGGGCCTACTATGGCTACACCTTC
CASSFGRAYYGYTF
>NA|TRBV30|TRBJ2-1|NA
TGTGCCTGGAGTGAGGGGCGGGTGCAGTTCTTC
CAWSEGRVQFF
>few|TRBV7-2|TRBJ1-3|NA
TGTGCCAGCAGCTTAGGAGGCGCCTCCTCTGGAAACACCATATATTTT
CASSLGGASSGNTIYF
>NA|TRBV7-2|TRBJ1-1|NA
TGTGCCAGCAGCTTAGTAGGGAGTACTGAAGCTTTCTTT
CASSLVGSTEAFF
>NA|TRBV30|TRBJ1-1|NA
TGTGCCTGGAGTATGACAAAACAGGGAGCGCCTGAAGCTTTCTTT
CAWSMTKQGAPEAFF
>once|TRBV11-2|TRBJ2-5|NA
TGTGCCAGCAGCTCCCGGCGGGGACAACTCCAAGAGACCCAGTACTTC
CASSSRRGQLQETQYF
>NA|TRBV7-2|TRBJ1-5|TRBD1
TGTGCCAGCAGTTCGGACAGGCAGGAGCCCCAGCATTTT
CASSSDRQEPQHF
>NA|TRBV7-9|TRBJ2-7|NA
TGTGCCAGCAGCTCGGAGGGGGCTGGCTCCTACGAGCAGTACTTC
CASSSEGAGSYEQYF
>few|TRBV9|TRBJ1-6|TRBD1
TGTGCCAGCAGCGTGGGGACAGGCCAAAGTTCACCCCTCCACTTT
CASSVGTGQSSPLHF
>NA|TRBV5-4|TRBJ1-2|NA
TGTGCCAGCAGCTTGGCCGGGGCTAGTAACTATGGCTACACCTTC
CASSLAGASNYGYTF
>NA|TRBV10-3|TRBJ1-3|NA
TGTGCCATCAGTGATACAGGCGGCTCTGGAAACACCATATATTTT
CAISDTGGSGNTIYF
>NA|TRBV11-2|TRBJ2-3|TRBD2
TGTGCCAGCAGCTTAATAGCGGGGGGACAGACTAGCACAGATACGCAGTATTTT
CASSLIAGGQTSTDTQYF
>NA|TRBV27|TRBJ1-2|NA
TGTGCCAGCAGCCCTAGTCGGGGGGCCTATGGCTACACCTTC
CASSPSRGAYGYTF
>NA|TRBV28|TRBJ1-2|NA
TGTGCCAGCAGTTCTACCACAGGGATCTATGGCTACACCTTC
CASSSTTGIYGYTF
>NA|TRBV15|TRBJ1-4|NA
TGTGCCACCAGCAGATCCAGGGAAGTAGGCGAAAAACTGTTTTTT
CATSRSREVGEKLFF